What follows describes a single TCR beta chain. Its antigen is currently unknown. Sequenced by immunoSEQ multiplex PCR; TCRdb stores in-frame clones only, minus some. The table records about 360,000 clones, approximately 90% of them present only once. The data derive from a study of cytomegalovirus exposure and HLA in healthy donors. Study observations and caveats: Reportedly, cytomegalovirus status was diagnosed with high sensitivity and specificity. A list of 150 or so TCR beta chains associated with cytomegalovirus was given. In vitro confirmation showed three CMV-associated chains to be CMV antigen specific. First-cohort TCR clusters were later found to tend to co-occur in the roughly 130 validation repertoires.

Germline CDR1 and CDR2: KGHSH and LQKENI. The V end was cut by 2 bases, the J end by 1 base, with 11 bases between. The CDR3 is made up of 15 amino acids. Specimen: PBMCs. The rearrangement uses TRBV18 and TRBJ1-2; no firm D call. The TCR comes from a woman younger than 35 in good health and CMV-seronegative. CDR3 sequence (DNA): TGTGCCAGCTCACCAGGAGGCAGGCGTAACTATGGCTACACCTTC. It translates to CASSPGGRRNYGYTF.